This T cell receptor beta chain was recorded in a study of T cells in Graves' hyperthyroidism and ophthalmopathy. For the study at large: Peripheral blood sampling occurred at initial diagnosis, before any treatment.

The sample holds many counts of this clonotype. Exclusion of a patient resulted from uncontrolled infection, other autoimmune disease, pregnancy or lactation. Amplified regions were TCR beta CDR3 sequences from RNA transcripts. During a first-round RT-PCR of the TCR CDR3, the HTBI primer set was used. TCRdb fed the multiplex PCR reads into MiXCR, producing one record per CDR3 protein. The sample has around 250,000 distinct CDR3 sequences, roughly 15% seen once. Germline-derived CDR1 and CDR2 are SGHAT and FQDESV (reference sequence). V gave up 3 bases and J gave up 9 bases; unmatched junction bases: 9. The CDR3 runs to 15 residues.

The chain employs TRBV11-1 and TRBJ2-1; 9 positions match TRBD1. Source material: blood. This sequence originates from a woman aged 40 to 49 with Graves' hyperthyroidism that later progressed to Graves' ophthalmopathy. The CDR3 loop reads CASSFAGQGIGEQFF. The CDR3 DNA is TGTGCCAGCAGCTTCGCGGGACAGGGAATAGGTGAGCAGTTCTTC.